Described below is a single TCR beta chain sequence and its context. The antigen remains undetermined. A read error may account for a junction end that differs from germline. For each extraction, RNA and DNA were obtained together from 20-30 mg of unsorted bulk tissue. There were only treatment-naive patients, all with chronic HBV infection. The CDR3 loop spans 13 amino acids. Looked up from germline, CDR1 is SGHNT and CDR2 is YYREEE (reference sequence). This specimen comes from a study of tumor-infiltrating lymphocytes in primary liver carcinoma. Whole-study results and caveats: Among the pair types, tumor region pairs showed more overlap than tumor-adjacent and tumor-blood pairs. Tumor samples exhibited a significantly greater top-250-clone fraction than blood samples (p = 0.039).

Synthesis of TCR beta cDNA was carried out from 450 to 650 ng total RNA with a constant-region primer. Three-round nested multiplex PCR performed with slightly modified ARM-PCR produced the TCR beta libraries. TRBV1-TRBV30 forward primers paired with a C-beta reverse primer drove the first two PCR rounds, about 9 cycles each. TCRdb independently ran MiXCR on the multiplex PCR reads; one entry per CDR3 protein. The repertoire holds roughly 22,000 distinct CDR3 sequences, over 75% seen once, with 35% to 45% in the top ten. This sequence originates from a woman under 40 with primary liver carcinoma and hepatitis B virus infection. The gene calls are TRBV5-4 and TRBJ1-2; D unclear. The sequenced sample was liver tumor tissue from sampling region 2. Subset: tumor region T2, inferior pole. The chain's CDR3 is CACSPFHVCGYTF. CDR3 in DNA: TGTGCCTGCAGCCCATTCCACGTCTGTGGCTACACCTTC.